These T cell receptor beta chains were read from a single sample in a study of coeliac disease. Assay used: immunoSEQ multiplex PCR; TCRdb lists only in-frame clones, some missing. The sample holds 5,000 or so clones; roughly three fifths are singletons and the top ten take roughly 12%. The sample was lamina propria lymphocytes from the gut. All receptors come from a woman in her seventies with celiac disease. CDR3s include the opening cysteine and the closing phenylalanine or tryptophan. A D gene is named only where the DNA matches it firmly. Clone size is not always given. Where it is, it says once, few, many or a class for expanded clones.

-,TRBV5-6,-,TRBJ2-5,TGTGCCAGCAGCCGTCGGGGAGAGGTGGAGACCCAGTACTTC,CASSRRGEVETQYF
-,TRBV28,few,TRBJ1-2,TGTGCCACCACAAGACCCGGGGATGGCTACACCTTC,CATTRPGDGYTF
-,TRBV6-5,-,TRBJ1-5,TGTGCCAGCAGTGAGCTCGGGGGTCAGCCCCAGCATTTT,CASSELGGQPQHF
TRBD1,TRBV11-2,-,TRBJ1-6,TGTGCCAGCAGCCTACCGACAGGGGAGAAGAGAGGGTCACCCCTCCACTTT,CASSLPTGEKRGSPLHF
TRBD1,TRBV6-1,-,TRBJ2-7,TGTGCCAGCAGTGACGGACAGGGCTACGAGCAGTACTTC,CASSDGQGYEQYF
-,TRBV28,-,TRBJ2-7,TGTGCCAGCAGTTTTCATCTTACCAGCTACGAGCAGTACTTC,CASSFHLTSYEQYF
-,TRBV6-1,-,TRBJ1-1,TGTGCCAGCAGTGGCCGACTTAGCTTAGAAGCTTTCTTT,CASSGRLSLEAFF
-,TRBV5-1,-,TRBJ2-3,TGCGCCAGCAGCTTCCAGGGGAAGCATACGCAGTATTTT,CASSFQGKHTQYF
-,TRBV5-6,large,TRBJ2-7,TGTGCCAGCAGCTTGGGAGAGAGCTCCTACGAGCAGTACTTC,CASSLGESSYEQYF
-,TRBV28,-,TRBJ1-5,TGTGCCAGCAGTTTATCTGTAAGCAATCAGCCCCAGCATTTT,CASSLSVSNQPQHF
-,TRBV2,few,TRBJ1-4,TGTGCCAGCAGTGTCTACACAACGGTGGAGGAAAAACTGTTTTTT,CASSVYTTVEEKLFF
TRBD1,TRBV4-3,-,TRBJ2-7,TGCGCCAGCAGCCAAAAACCTCAGGGGGCAAGCGACGAGCAGTACTTC,CASSQKPQGASDEQYF
TRBD1,TRBV6-5,-,TRBJ2-1,TGTGCCAGCAGTCACAGGGGCACTGAGCAGTTCTTC,CASSHRGTEQFF
TRBD1,TRBV6-9,-,TRBJ2-1,TGTGCCAGCAGTTTCCGTCGGACAGGGCGGTGGTACAATGAGCAGTTCTTC,CASSFRRTGRWYNEQFF
-,TRBV5-1,-,TRBJ1-1,TGCGCCAGCAGCTTGAGGTTGGAGACTGAAGCTTTCTTT,CASSLRLETEAFF
-,TRBV5-1,-,TRBJ2-3,TGCGCCAGCAGCTTGGGACAGCCTTACACAGATACGCAGTATTTT,CASSLGQPYTDTQYF
-,TRBV4-2,-,TRBJ2-5,TGTGCCAGCGCAGGGTCAGGTGGGGAGACCCAGTACTTC,CASAGSGGETQYF
-,TRBV9,-,TRBJ2-3,TGTGCCAGCGGGGCCACTAGCACAGATACGCAGTATTTT,CASGATSTDTQYF